The 20 T cell receptor beta chains given below trace back to one sample, sequenced in a study of T cells in Graves' hyperthyroidism and ophthalmopathy. TCR beta CDR3 regions were amplified from RNA transcripts. Primed by the HTBI set, a first-round RT-PCR was run on the TCR CDR3. Each CDR3 protein is one row after TCRdb ran MiXCR on the multiplex PCR reads. The table lists about 560,000 distinct CDR3 sequences, roughly 14% of them singletons. The sequenced sample consisted of blood. The receptor source for this set is a woman in her twenties or thirties with Graves' hyperthyroidism.

To note about this clonotype: Since a much larger clone is just one base distant, this may be a read error. The chain recombines TRBV4-1 with TRBJ2-7; no definite D call. With 5 bases removed from V and 1 base from J, the gap between germline ends came to 12 bases. Germline V CDR1 and CDR2: MGHRA, YSYEKL. The CDR3 is 14 amino acids. CDR3 amino acids: CASSSLTGSYEQYF. CDR3 DNA sequence: TGCGCCAGCAGCTCCCTGACTGGTTCCTACGAGCAGTACTTC.

This clonotype came up many times. The rearrangement uses TRBV7-9 and TRBJ2-7; 9 bases map to TRBD2. Per germline, CDR1 SEHNR and CDR2 FQNEAQ (reference sequence). The CDR3 has 16 amino acids. Unmatched junction bases numbered 6, after V lost 1 base and J lost 2 bases. This chain's CDR3 is CASSLETSGTTYEQYF. CDR3 nucleotide sequence: TGTGCCAGCAGCTTAGAGACTAGCGGAACTACCTACGAGCAGTACTTC.

This clonotype was seen at least ten times. The chain uses TRBV12-3 or TRBV12-4 and TRBJ2-3, with D unresolved. The CDR3 extends over 13 amino acids. The ends were cut back, 3 bases at V and 1 base at J, with 5 bases in the middle. The CDR3 reads CASSFTGTDTQYF. The DNA of the CDR3 is TGTGCCAGCAGTTTCACCGGCACAGATACGCAGTATTTT.

The genes are TRBV5-1 and TRBJ2-3; D is unresolved. This CDR3 spans 15 amino acids. Germline V gene data show CDR1 as SGHRS and CDR2 as YFSETQ. V gave up 4 bases and J gave up 2 bases, with 14 bases separating them. CDR3 protein: CASSPVARPTDTQYF. The CDR3 bases are TGCGCCAGCAGCCCCGTTGCTCGGCCCACAGATACGCAGTATTTT.

This clonotype was seen repeatedly, ten times or more. The J gene is TRBJ2-7, the V gene TRBV2; 7 bases line up with TRBD2. Trimming removed 10 bases from V and 3 bases from J; junction bases left unmatched: 21. Germline assignment: CDR1 SNHLY and CDR2 FYNNEI. There are 17 residues in the CDR3. The CDR3 DNA sequence: TGTGCCACCCCAGGGCAGGAAGCGACTAGCCGCATCTACGAGCAGTACTTC. Amino acid sequence: CATPGQEATSRIYEQYF.

This clonotype was observed a handful of times. The rearrangement joins TRBV10-3 to TRBJ2-3, with 8 bases that match TRBD2. This CDR3 spans 14 amino acids. Germline CDR1 reads ENHRY; CDR2 reads SYGVKD. Germline trimming cut 3 bases from V and 4 bases from J; bases unmatched to any gene: 3. The CDR3 nucleotides read TGTGCCATCAGTGATGATAGCGGGGCAGATACGCAGTATTTT. This gives the protein CAISDDSGADTQYF.

The sample holds many counts of this clonotype. The V call is TRBV28, the J call TRBJ1-5, with TRBD1 matching over 9 bases. Trimming at V came to 5 bases and at J to 5 bases, leaving 10 bases not matched to a gene. This CDR3 region has 16 residues. The V gene's germline CDR1 is MDHEN and CDR2 SYDVKM. The CDR3 nucleotides read TGTGCCAGCAGTCTGCCGGGGACAGGGCCCGATCAGCCCCAGCATTTT. Its protein is CASSLPGTGPDQPQHF.

This sequence joins TRBV29-1 and TRBJ2-7; D is unclear. The CDR3 has 10 residues. From germline, CDR1 is SQVTM and CDR2 ANQGSEA. The V end lost 4 bases, the J end lost 5 bases, and 6 bases lay between the germline ends. The CDR3 sequence is CSVGEDEQYF. CDR3 nucleotides: TGCAGCGTTGGAGAAGACGAGCAGTACTTC.

V is TRBV5-4 and J is TRBJ2-7, with a weak D call TRBD1 (6 bases). The ends were cut back, 5 bases at V and 0 bases at J, with 12 bases in the middle. Germline loops: CDR1 SGHNT, CDR2 YYREEE (reference sequence). The CDR3 runs 14 residues. CDR3 bases: TGTGCCAGCAGATCCGAGACAGGCTCCTACGAGCAGTACTTC. Amino acid sequence: CASRSETGSYEQYF.

This clonotype was observed many times. The rearrangement joins TRBV12-3 or TRBV12-4 to TRBJ2-7, with D perhaps matching TRBD1 (6 bases). Trimming removed 2 bases from V and 4 bases from J, with 21 bases in between. The CDR3 contains 17 residues. CDR3 amino acids: CASSLYPGEMFWYEQYF. CDR3 bases: TGTGCCAGCAGTTTATATCCAGGGGAGATGTTTTGGTACGAGCAGTACTTC.

This clonotype was detected many times. The chain joins TRBV6-1 to TRBJ1-5; TRBD1 agrees at 7 bases. V trimming: 5 bases; J trimming: 0 bases; junction bases outside the gene matches: 13. The germline V gene encodes CDR1 MNHNS and CDR2 SASEGT. The CDR3 length is 18 residues. The CDR3 sequence is CASSPIWDSDNSNQPQHF. The CDR3 bases are TGTGCCAGCAGTCCTATCTGGGACAGCGATAATAGCAATCAGCCCCAGCATTTT.

This clonotype has more than one count but fewer than ten. The J gene is TRBJ1-1, the V gene TRBV29-1, with D unresolved. Germline V gene lookup returns CDR1 SQVTM and CDR2 ANQGSEA. CDR3 length: 12 residues. V gave up 4 bases and J gave up 8 bases, with 14 bases separating them. CDR3 residues: CSVVAPTEEAFF. As DNA, the CDR3 is TGCAGCGTTGTCGCGCCGACCGAGGAAGCTTTCTTT.

To note about this clonotype: One junction end disagrees with the germline gene, perhaps due to a read error. The genes are TRBV4-3 and TRBJ2-7; a possible D gene is TRBD2 (6 bases). Germline V CDR1 and CDR2: LGHNA, YSLEER. The CDR3 is 15 residues long. The CDR3 region has the DNA TGCGCCAGCAGCCAAAGCCCAGGAGGGATCTACAAGCAGTACTTC. This sequence encodes CASSQSPGGIYKQYF.

This clonotype was observed at least ten times. This rearrangement joins TRBV28 to TRBJ1-5; D is uncertain. Germline V gene data show CDR1 as MDHEN and CDR2 as SYDVKM. V shed 2 bases and J shed 3 bases, with 8 bases lying between them. The CDR3 extends over 14 amino acids. The CDR3 nucleotides are TGTGCCAGCAGTTTAGGAGATTTCAATCAGCCCCAGCATTTT. Protein product: CASSLGDFNQPQHF.

In this sample, this clonotype turned up many times. This chain connects TRBV29-1 to TRBJ1-1; D uncertain. Between the trimmed V and J ends, which lost 7 bases and 1 base, there was a span of 16 bases. CDR1 is SQVTM and CDR2 is ANQGSEA in the germline V gene. The CDR3 length is 14 residues. CDR3 in amino acids: CSGREGSRNTEAFF. DNA of the CDR3: TGCAGCGGACGGGAGGGATCGAGGAACACTGAAGCTTTCTTT.

The sample holds many counts of this clonotype. This chain connects TRBV13 to TRBJ2-2; weak D call: TRBD1 (7 bases). This CDR3 is 14 amino acids long. Germline CDR1 and CDR2: PRHDT and FYEKMQ (reference sequence). Trimming left V 3 bases short and J 4 bases short, with 9 bases between. This CDR3 reads CASSFQGGTGELFF. CDR3 DNA sequence: TGTGCCAGCAGCTTCCAGGGGGGCACCGGGGAGCTGTTTTTT.

This clonotype was picked up many times. The gene calls are TRBV3-1 and TRBJ1-1; no definite D call. The CDR3 has 13 residues. The germline gives CDR1 LGHDT, CDR2 YNNKEL (reference sequence). V was pared by 1 base and J by 7 bases, with 10 bases between. CDR3 nucleotide sequence: TGTGCCAGCAGCCAAGTCGGTGGAAGTGAAGCTTTCTTT. Translation gives CASSQVGGSEAFF.

The rearrangement links TRBV29-1 to TRBJ2-1, with TRBD2 identical over 8 bases. Losses at the gene ends were 4 bases for V and 8 bases for J; bases not matched to a gene: 7. The CDR3 covers 13 residues. Germline CDR1 and CDR2: SQVTM and ANQGSEA. The CDR3 DNA follows: TGCAGCGTTGCCCAGCGGGAGAGCCATGAGCAGTTCTTC. Its protein is CSVAQRESHEQFF.

This clonotype appeared many times. The chain recombines TRBV5-1 with TRBJ2-3, with D possibly matching TRBD2 (6 bases). From germline, CDR1 is SGHRS and CDR2 YFSETQ. This CDR3 has 15 residues. V lost 4 bases and J 1 base, leaving 13 bases between the germline ends. CDR3 coding DNA: TGCGCCAGCAGCCCTGTCCCGGGGGGCACAGATACGCAGTATTTT. This codes for CASSPVPGGTDTQYF. The variable domain in full, with the rest retrieved from reference TRBV5-1 and TRBJ2-3, is KAGVTQTPRYLIKTRGQQVTLSCSPISGHRSVSWYQQTPGQGLQFLFEYFSETQRNKGNFPGRFSGRQFSNSRSEMNVSTLELGDSALYLCASSPVPGGTDTQYFGPGTRLTVL.

This clonotype occurred a few times. Given a much more abundant clone one base away, this may be a read error. The chain has TRBV2 and TRBJ1-2; D might be TRBD1 (6 bases). CDR1 is SNHLY and CDR2 is FYNNEI in the germline V gene. Trimming took 4 bases from V and 6 from J, leaving 21 bases between them. This CDR3 has 16 residues. In DNA form, the CDR3 reads TGTGCCAGCAGTGCCGACAGGACGAGGGTAGACCATGGCTACACCTTC. Residues: CASSADRTRVDHGYTF. Full variable domain (missing parts from reference TRBV2 and TRBJ1-2): EPEVTQTPSHQVTQMGQEVILRCVPISNHLYFYWYRQILGQKVEFLVSFYNNEISEKSEIFDDQFSVERPDGSNFTLKIRSTKLEDSAMYFCASSADRTRVDHGYTFGSGTRLTVV.